The 13 T cell receptor beta chains below come from one sample, sequenced in a study of metastatic and nonmetastatic thyroid tumors. MiXCR re-clonotyped the PCR reads for TCRdb. Of around 53,000 clones detected, approximately 15% appear once; the ten largest clones hold approximately 3.1%. All patients reached thyroid surgery having received no treatment beforehand. Sequenced: blood. Receptors originate from a female donor with papillary thyroid cancer or a benign thyroid nodule (not recorded which). Some clones in this sample may be carry-over from other donors' samples.

This clone was seen ten or more times. V usage is TRBV11-2 and J usage is TRBJ1-2; 8 bases align to TRBD1. Unmatched junction bases numbered 9, after V lost 5 bases and J lost 7 bases. This CDR3 region has 14 residues. Germline V CDR1 and CDR2: SGHAT, FQNNGV. The CDR3 bases are TGTGCCAGCAGCCAGCGGACAGGGATGGGTGGCTACACCTTC. Encoded protein: CASSQRTGMGGYTF.

As concerns this clone: A much larger clone is a single base away; this may be a read error. J is TRBJ2-4 and V is TRBV4-1; D is undetermined. V lost 4 bases, J lost 9 bases, and 10 bases lay in between. The CDR3 is made up of 12 amino acids. In germline, CDR1 is MGHRA, CDR2 YSYEKL. CDR3 bases: TGCGCCAGCAGCCTTCCCCCCGTCATTCAGTACTTC. It encodes CASSLPPVIQYF.

This clone was picked up a small number of times. This chain connects TRBV28 to TRBJ1-2; no definite D call. Trimming took off 8 bases at V and 9 bases at J, with 19 bases between the two ends. CDR3 length: 13 residues. Germline CDR1 reads MDHEN; CDR2 reads SYDVKM. The CDR3 DNA is TGTGCCAGCCAAAAAGACCTTATGGTATGCTACACCTTC. Translated, it gives CASQKDLMVCYTF.

Only a few counts were recorded for this clone. The gene calls are TRBV12-3 or TRBV12-4 and TRBJ1-2; weak D call: TRBD1 (5 bases). V dropped 10 bases and J dropped 0 bases, with 9 bases sitting between them. The CDR3 has 12 amino acids. CDR3 sequence: CATGHPNYGYTF. The DNA of the CDR3 is TGTGCCACCGGACACCCTAACTATGGCTACACCTTC.

This clone was recorded only once. The chain joins TRBV20-1 to TRBJ2-2; 7 positions agree with TRBD1. Germline-derived CDR1 and CDR2 are DFQATT and SNEGSKA (reference sequence). The CDR3 extends over 16 amino acids. V shed 3 bases and J 0 bases; nucleotides not matched to a gene: 7. CDR3 nucleotide sequence: TGCAGTGCTAGGGTAGGGACAGCTGCGAACACCGGGGAGCTGTTTTTT. This translates into CSARVGTAANTGELFF.

This clone was counted many times. The J gene is TRBJ2-3, the V gene TRBV12-3 or TRBV12-4, with D perhaps being TRBD1 or TRBD2 (5 bases each). The ends were cut back, 3 bases at V and 0 bases at J, with 16 bases in the middle. The CDR3 runs to 17 residues. Here the CDR3 DNA reads TGTGCCAGCAGTTTCGGTTGGGGGAGACTGAGCACAGATACGCAGTATTTT. This encodes CASSFGWGRLSTDTQYF.

This clone occurred many times. The V call is TRBV6-1, the J call TRBJ1-3; D remains ambiguous. This CDR3 region has 14 residues. Trimming removed 7 bases from V and 5 bases from J, with 15 bases in between. Germline CDR1 and CDR2: MNHNS and SASEGT. In DNA form, the CDR3 reads TGTGCCAGCATAGCAAGGAGGGAGCGAAACACCATATATTTT. It is translated as CASIARRERNTIYF.

This clone came up many times. With a much larger clone just one base away, this may be a read error. Other DNA sequences of this sample code for an identical CDR3. This chain joins TRBV28 and TRBJ2-1; perhaps TRBD2 as D (6 bases). Germline-derived CDR1 and CDR2 are MDHEN and SYDVKM. CDR3 size: 13 residues. The CDR3, as DNA: TGCGCCTTAGAGGCGACTAGGGGCAATGAGCAGTTCTTC. Protein: CALEATRGNEQFF.

This clone was seen ten or more times. This may be a read error: a much more frequent sequence differs by one nucleotide. The chain couples TRBV15 to TRBJ1-4, with 12 positions matching TRBD1. Germline V gene lookup returns CDR1 LNHNV and CDR2 YYDKDF (reference sequence). The CDR3 has 17 residues. In DNA, the CDR3 is TGTGTCACCAGCAGAGCCGGGACAGGGGGCGCAGGTGAAAAACTGTTTTTT. Its translation: CVTSRAGTGGAGEKLFF.

As regards this clone: An end of the junction differs from the germline gene, which may be a read error. J is TRBJ2-1 and V is TRBV20-1; 7 bases fit TRBD2. CDR1 and CDR2 (germline): DFQATT, SNEGSKA (reference sequence). The CDR3 contains 15 residues. CDR3 loop: CIASGGLTTGVLQFF. CDR3 DNA: TGCATTGCTAGCGGTGGACTAACTACTGGGGTTCTGCAGTTCTTC.

This clone was counted only a few times. A much larger clone lies a single base off, so this may be a read error. J is TRBJ1-1 and V is TRBV29-1; D call uncertain. This CDR3 spans 13 amino acids. The V and J ends lost 6 bases and 1 base respectively, with 12 bases between them. Looked up from germline, CDR1 is SQVTM and CDR2 is ANQGSEA. DNA for the CDR3: TGCAGCGTAAGGAACCTCGCGAACACTGAAGCTTTCTTT. It yields the protein CSVRNLANTEAFF.

This clone was seen at least ten times. This chain connects TRBV7-2 to TRBJ2-5, with unresolved D. The V end lost 5 bases, the J end lost 1 base, and 14 bases lay between the germline ends. Germline V lookup: CDR1 SGHTA, CDR2 FQGNSA. CDR3 length: 15 amino acids. The CDR3 protein is CASSPRRGLQETQYF. The CDR3 DNA sequence: TGTGCCAGCAGCCCTCGCCGAGGTCTCCAAGAGACCCAGTACTTC.

In its sample, this clone ranks as medium-sized (0.01 to 0.1%). At the DNA level, this CDR3 is encoded by other sequences in the same sample as well. This chain links TRBV6-1 with TRBJ2-7; D call uncertain. The V and J ends lost 6 bases and 4 bases respectively, with 10 bases between them. Germline V gene sequence: CDR1 MNHNS, CDR2 SASEGT. The CDR3 is made up of 12 amino acids. Here the CDR3 reads CASSVSRYEQYF. The CDR3, as DNA: TGTGCCAGCAGCGTAAGCCGATACGAGCAGTACTTC.